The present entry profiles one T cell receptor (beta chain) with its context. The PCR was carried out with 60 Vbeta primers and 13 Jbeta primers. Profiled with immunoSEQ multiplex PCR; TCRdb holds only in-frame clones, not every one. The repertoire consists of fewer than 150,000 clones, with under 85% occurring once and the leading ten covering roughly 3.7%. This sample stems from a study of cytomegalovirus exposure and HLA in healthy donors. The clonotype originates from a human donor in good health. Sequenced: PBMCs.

The CDR3 region is CASSWALVATNEKLFF. Here the CDR3 DNA reads TGTGCCAGCAGCTGGGCCCTCGTTGCAACTAATGAAAAACTGTTTTTT. The J gene is TRBJ1-4, the V gene TRBV5-6; D ambiguous. The germline V gene encodes CDR1 SGHDT and CDR2 YYEEEE. The CDR3 contains 16 residues. V was trimmed by 3 bases and J by 0 bases, leaving 12 bases between them.